This TCR beta chain was identified during a study of shared clonotypes between healthy human individuals. The overall study: A couple of women and a few men aged 18 to 49 made up the donors. Whole-study findings and limits: Since donors were few, the genetic and exposure-history diversity represented was limited.

On this clone: Its antigen remains unidentified.

The V gene's germline CDR1 is MNHEY and CDR2 SMNVEV (reference sequence). The ends lost 0 bases at V and 9 bases at J; junction bases unmatched: 5. The CDR3 extends over 14 amino acids. An assay was performed, and its level was deep. Sequenced by immunoSEQ multiplex PCR; TCRdb stores in-frame clones only, minus some. The sample records 520,000 or so clones, more than 65% being singletons. The source material was PBMCs. The sequence was obtained from a woman between 35 and 50 years old in good health. Some clones in this sample may be carry-over from other donors' samples. V gene TRBV27 combines with J gene TRBJ2-1; 7 bases are shared with TRBD2. CDR3 nucleotides: TGTGCCAGCAGTTTATCCCCGGGGAGGGCTGAGCAGTTCTTC. Translation: CASSLSPGRAEQFF.